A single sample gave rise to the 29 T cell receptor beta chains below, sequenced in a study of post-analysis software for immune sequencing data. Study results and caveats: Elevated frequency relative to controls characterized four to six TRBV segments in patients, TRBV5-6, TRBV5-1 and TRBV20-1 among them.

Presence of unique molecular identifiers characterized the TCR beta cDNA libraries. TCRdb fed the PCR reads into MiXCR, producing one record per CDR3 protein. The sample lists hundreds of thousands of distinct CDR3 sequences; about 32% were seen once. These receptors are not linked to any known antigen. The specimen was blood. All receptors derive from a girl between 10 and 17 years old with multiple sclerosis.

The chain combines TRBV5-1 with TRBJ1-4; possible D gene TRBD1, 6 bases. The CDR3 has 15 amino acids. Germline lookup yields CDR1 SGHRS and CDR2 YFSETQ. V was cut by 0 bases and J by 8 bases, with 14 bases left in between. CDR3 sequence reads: CASSLAGAVGEKLFF. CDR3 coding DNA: TGCGCCAGCAGCTTGGCGGGGGCAGTCGGGGAAAAACTGTTTTTT.

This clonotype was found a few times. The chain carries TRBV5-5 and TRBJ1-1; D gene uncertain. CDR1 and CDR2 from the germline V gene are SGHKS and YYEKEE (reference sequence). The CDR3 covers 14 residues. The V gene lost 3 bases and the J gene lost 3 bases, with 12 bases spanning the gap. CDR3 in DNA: TGTGCCAGCAGCTGGGGAGGCGCGGACACTGAAGCTTTCTTT. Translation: CASSWGGADTEAFF. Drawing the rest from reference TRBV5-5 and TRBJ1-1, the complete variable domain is DAGVTQSPTHLIKTRGQQVTLRCSPISGHKSVSWYQQVLGQGPQFIFQYYEKEERGRGNFPDRFSARQFPNYSSELNVNALLLGDSALYLCASSWGGADTEAFFGQGTRLTVV.

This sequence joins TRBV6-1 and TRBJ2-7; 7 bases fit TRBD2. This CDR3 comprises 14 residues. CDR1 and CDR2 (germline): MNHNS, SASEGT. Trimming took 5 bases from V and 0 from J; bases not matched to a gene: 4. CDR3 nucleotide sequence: TGTGCCAGCAGTTATGAGCGGGACTCCTACGAGCAGTACTTC. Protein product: CASSYERDSYEQYF.

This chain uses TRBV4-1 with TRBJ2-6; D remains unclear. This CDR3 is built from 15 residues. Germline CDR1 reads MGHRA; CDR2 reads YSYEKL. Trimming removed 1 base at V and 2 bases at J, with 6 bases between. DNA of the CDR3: TGCGCCAGCAGCCAAGGACCGGCTGGGGCCAACGTCCTGACTTTC. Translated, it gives CASSQGPAGANVLTF.

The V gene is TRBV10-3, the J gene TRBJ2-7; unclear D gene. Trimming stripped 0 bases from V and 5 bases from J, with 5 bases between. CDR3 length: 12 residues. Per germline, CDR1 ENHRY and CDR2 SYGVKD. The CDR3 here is CAISESDNEQYF. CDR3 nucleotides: TGTGCCATCAGTGAGTCAGACAACGAGCAGTACTTC.

The CDR3 sequence is CTSSRTSGLHEQFF. Here the CDR3 DNA reads TGTACCAGCAGCCGGACTAGCGGGTTGCATGAGCAGTTCTTC. The chain uses TRBV7-2 and TRBJ2-1; TRBD2 matches 11 bases. The CDR3 runs 14 residues. Per germline, CDR1 SGHTA and CDR2 FQGNSA. Unmatched junction bases numbered 5, after V lost 5 bases and J lost 8 bases.

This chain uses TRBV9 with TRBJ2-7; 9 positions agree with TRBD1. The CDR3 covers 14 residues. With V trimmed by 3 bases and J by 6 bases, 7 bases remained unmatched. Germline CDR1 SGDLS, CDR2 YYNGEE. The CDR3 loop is CASSGGTGSVEQYF. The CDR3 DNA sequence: TGTGCCAGCAGCGGCGGGACAGGGTCTGTCGAGCAGTACTTC.

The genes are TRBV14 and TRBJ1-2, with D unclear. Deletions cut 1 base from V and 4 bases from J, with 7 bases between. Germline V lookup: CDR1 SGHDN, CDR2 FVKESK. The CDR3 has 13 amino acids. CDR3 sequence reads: CASSQGPSYGYTF. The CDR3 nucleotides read TGTGCCAGCAGCCAAGGGCCTTCCTATGGCTACACCTTC.

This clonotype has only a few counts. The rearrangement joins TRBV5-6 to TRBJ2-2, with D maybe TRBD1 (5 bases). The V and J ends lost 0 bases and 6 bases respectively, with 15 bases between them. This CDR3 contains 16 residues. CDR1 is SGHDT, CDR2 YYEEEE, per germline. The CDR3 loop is CASSLAGAGFAGELFF. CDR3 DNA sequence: TGTGCCAGCAGCTTGGCCGGAGCAGGGTTCGCCGGGGAGCTGTTTTTT.

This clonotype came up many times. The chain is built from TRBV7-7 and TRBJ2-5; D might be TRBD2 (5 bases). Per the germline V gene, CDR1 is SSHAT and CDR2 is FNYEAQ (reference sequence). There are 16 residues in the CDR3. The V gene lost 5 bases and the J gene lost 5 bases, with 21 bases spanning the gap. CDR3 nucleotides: TGTGCCAGCAGCCCCCCACCCCATGGAGGCACGGAGACCCAGTACTTC. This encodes CASSPPPHGGTETQYF.

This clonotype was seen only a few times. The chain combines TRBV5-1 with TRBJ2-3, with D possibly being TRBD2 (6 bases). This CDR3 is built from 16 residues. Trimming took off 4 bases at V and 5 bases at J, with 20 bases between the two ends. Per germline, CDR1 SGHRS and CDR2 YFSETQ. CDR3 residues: CASSKGTGILGDTQYF. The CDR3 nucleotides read TGCGCCAGCAGCAAGGGGACTGGAATCCTCGGAGATACGCAGTATTTT.

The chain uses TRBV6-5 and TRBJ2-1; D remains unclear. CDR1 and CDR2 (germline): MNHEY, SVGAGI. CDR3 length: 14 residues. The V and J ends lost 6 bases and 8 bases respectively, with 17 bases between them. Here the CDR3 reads CASRGRTVADEQFF. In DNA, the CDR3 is TGTGCCAGCAGAGGACGGACGGTGGCGGATGAGCAGTTCTTC.

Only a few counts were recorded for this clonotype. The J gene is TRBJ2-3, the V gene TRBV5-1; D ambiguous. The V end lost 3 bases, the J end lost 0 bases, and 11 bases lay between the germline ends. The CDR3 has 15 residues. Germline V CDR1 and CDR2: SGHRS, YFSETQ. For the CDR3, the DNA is TGCGCCAGCAGCTCCATCACGCTCAGCACAGATACGCAGTATTTT. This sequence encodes CASSSITLSTDTQYF.

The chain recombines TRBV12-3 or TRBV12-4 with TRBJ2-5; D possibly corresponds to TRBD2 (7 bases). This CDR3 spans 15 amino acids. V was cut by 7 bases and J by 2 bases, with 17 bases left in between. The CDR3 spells CASTAEGGRQETQYF. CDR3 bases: TGTGCCAGCACTGCGGAGGGGGGGCGACAAGAGACCCAGTACTTC.

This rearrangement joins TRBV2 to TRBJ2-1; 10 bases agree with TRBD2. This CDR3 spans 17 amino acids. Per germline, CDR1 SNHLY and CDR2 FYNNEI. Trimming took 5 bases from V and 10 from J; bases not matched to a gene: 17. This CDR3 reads CASSKGALAGVVGEQFF. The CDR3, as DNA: TGTGCCAGCAGTAAGGGGGCTCTAGCGGGAGTGGTAGGGGAGCAGTTCTTC.

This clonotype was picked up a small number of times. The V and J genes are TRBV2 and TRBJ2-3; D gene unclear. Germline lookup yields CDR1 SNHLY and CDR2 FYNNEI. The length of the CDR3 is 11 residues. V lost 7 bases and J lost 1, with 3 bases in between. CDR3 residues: CASIGTDTQYF. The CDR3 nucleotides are TGTGCCAGCATTGGCACAGATACGCAGTATTTT.

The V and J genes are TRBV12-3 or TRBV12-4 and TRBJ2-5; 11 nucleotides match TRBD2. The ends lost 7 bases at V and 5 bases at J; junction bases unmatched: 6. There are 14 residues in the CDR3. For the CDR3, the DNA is TGTGCCAGCACCTTTGGACTAGCGGGTGAGACCCAGTACTTC. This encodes CASTFGLAGETQYF.

The CDR3 loop reads CASSVDWDSTRYEQYF. The CDR3 DNA reads TGTGCCAGCAGCGTAGATTGGGACAGCACCCGCTACGAGCAGTACTTC. This rearrangement joins TRBV9 to TRBJ2-7; 7 bases agree with TRBD1. V gave up 0 bases and J gave up 3 bases; unmatched junction bases: 9. CDR3 length: 16 residues. Germline CDR1 reads SGDLS; CDR2 reads YYNGEE.

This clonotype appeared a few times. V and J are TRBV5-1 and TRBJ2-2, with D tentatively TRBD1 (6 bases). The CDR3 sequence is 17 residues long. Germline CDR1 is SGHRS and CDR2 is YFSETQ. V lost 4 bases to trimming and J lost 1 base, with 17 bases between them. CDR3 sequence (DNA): TGCGCCAGCAGCCCGAGGACAGTATCTGTGAACACCGGGGAGCTGTTTTTT. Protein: CASSPRTVSVNTGELFF. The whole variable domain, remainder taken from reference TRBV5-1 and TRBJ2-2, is KAGVTQTPRYLIKTRGQQVTLSCSPISGHRSVSWYQQTPGQGLQFLFEYFSETQRNKGNFPGRFSGRQFSNSRSEMNVSTLELGDSALYLCASSPRTVSVNTGELFFGEGSRLTVL.

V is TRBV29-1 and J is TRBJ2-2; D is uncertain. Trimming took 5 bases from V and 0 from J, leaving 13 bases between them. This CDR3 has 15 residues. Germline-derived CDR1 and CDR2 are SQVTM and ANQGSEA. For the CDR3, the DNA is TGCAGCGTTAATTTATTGATCCCGAACACCGGGGAGCTGTTTTTT. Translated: CSVNLLIPNTGELFF.

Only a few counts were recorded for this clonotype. CDR3 loop: CASSERGGDRGEQFF. The CDR3 DNA reads as TGTGCCAGCAGTGAGAGGGGGGGCGACAGGGGCGAGCAGTTCTTC. The chain links TRBV6-1 to TRBJ2-1, with TRBD1 as a possible D gene (8 bases). The germline V gene has CDR1 MNHNS and CDR2 SASEGT. V lost 3 bases to trimming and J lost 10 bases, with 19 bases between them. The CDR3 has 15 residues.

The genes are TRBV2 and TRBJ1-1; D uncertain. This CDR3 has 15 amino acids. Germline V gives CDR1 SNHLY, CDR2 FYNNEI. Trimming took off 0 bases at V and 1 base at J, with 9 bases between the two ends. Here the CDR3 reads CASSEASGGNTEAFF. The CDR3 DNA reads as TGTGCCAGCAGTGAAGCTTCAGGTGGGAACACTGAAGCTTTCTTT.

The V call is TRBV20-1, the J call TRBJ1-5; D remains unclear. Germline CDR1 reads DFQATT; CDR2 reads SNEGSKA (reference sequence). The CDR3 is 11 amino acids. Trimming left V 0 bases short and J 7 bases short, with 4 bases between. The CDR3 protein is CSARDRQPQHF. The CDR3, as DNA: TGCAGTGCTAGAGATCGACAGCCCCAGCATTTT.

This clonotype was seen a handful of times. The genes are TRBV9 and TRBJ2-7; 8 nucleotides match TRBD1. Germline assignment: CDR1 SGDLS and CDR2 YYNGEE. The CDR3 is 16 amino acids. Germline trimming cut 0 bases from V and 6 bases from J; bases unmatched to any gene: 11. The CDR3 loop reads CASSVDVYRGASEQYF. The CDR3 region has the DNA TGTGCCAGCAGCGTAGATGTCTACAGGGGGGCTAGCGAGCAGTACTTC.

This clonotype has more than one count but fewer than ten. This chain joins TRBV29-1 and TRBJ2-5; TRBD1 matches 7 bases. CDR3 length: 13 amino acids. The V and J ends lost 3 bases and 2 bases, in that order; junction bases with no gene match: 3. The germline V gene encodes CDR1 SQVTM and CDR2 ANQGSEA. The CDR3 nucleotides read TGCAGCGTTGACCCGGGACAGCAAGAGACCCAGTACTTC. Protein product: CSVDPGQQETQYF.

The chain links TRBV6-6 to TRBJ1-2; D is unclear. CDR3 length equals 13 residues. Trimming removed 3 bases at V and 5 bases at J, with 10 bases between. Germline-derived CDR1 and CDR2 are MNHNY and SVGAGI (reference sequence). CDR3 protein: CASSYGFRYGYTF. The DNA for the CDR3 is TGTGCCAGCAGTTATGGTTTCAGATATGGCTACACCTTC.

CDR3 nucleotides: TGTGCCAGCAGGCCGGACAGGGTCGGAAACACCATATATTTT. Amino acid sequence: CASRPDRVGNTIYF. The rearrangement uses TRBV12-3 or TRBV12-4 and TRBJ1-3, with 8 positions matching TRBD1. Trimming took 6 bases from V and 4 from J; bases not matched to a gene: 5. The CDR3 length is 14 residues.

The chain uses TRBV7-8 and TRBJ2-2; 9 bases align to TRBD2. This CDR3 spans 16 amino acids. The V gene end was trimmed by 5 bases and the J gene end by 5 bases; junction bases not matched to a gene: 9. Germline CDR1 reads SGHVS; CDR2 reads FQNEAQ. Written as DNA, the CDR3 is TGTGCCAGCAGCCCTCGGACTAGCGCCACGACCGGGGAGCTGTTTTTT. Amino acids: CASSPRTSATTGELFF. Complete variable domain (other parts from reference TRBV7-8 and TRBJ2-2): GAGVSQSPRYKVAKRGQDVALRCDPISGHVSLFWYQQALGQGPEFLTYFQNEAQLDKSGLPSDRFFAERPEGSVSTLKIQRTQQEDSAVYLCASSPRTSATTGELFFGEGSRLTVL.

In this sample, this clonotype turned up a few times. For the CDR3, the DNA is TGTGCCAGCAGTTTTTTGGGGGGAGGGTCCAACAATGAGCAGTTCTTC. Its protein is CASSFLGGGSNNEQFF. V usage is TRBV27 and J usage is TRBJ2-1; TRBD2 aligns across 7 bases. Losses at the gene ends were 3 bases for V and 5 bases for J; bases not matched to a gene: 10. The length of the CDR3 is 16 residues. Germline V gives CDR1 MNHEY, CDR2 SMNVEV (reference sequence).